These 21 T cell receptor beta chains share one sample of origin, sequenced in a study of T-cell reconstitution after alpha-beta-depleted transplantation in children. Library preparation (for TCRbeta) was performed with unique molecular identifiers. TCRdb re-called the PCR reads with MiXCR, one entry per CDR3 protein. The sample comprises fewer than 700,000 distinct CDR3 sequences, 20% to 25% of which are singletons, and roughly 13% rests with the top ten. The sample here was PBMCs, mostly from graft donor cells, taken 360 days after TCRalphabeta/CD19-depleted stem cell transplant. Receptors originate from a boy under three years old who had a stem cell transplant for acute myeloid leukemia, so the T cells may come from the graft donor.

This chain connects TRBV9 to TRBJ2-1; a possible D gene is TRBD1 (5 bases). The germline V gene has CDR1 SGDLS and CDR2 YYNGEE. This CDR3 is built from 16 residues. V was clipped by 3 bases and J by 4 bases, with 17 bases between them. In nucleotides, the CDR3 is TGTGCCAGCAGCGAGCCGAGGAAGGGGCGATACAATGAGCAGTTCTTC. As protein: CASSEPRKGRYNEQFF.

The sample holds a few counts of this clonotype. The chain employs TRBV20-1 and TRBJ1-5, with 11 bases aligning to TRBD1. V was pared by 5 bases and J by 7 bases, with 4 bases of the junction left unmatched. The CDR3 sequence is 13 residues long. CDR1 DFQATT and CDR2 SNEGSKA come from the germline V gene (reference sequence). The CDR3 loop reads CSARTGGLQPQHF. The CDR3 coding sequence is TGCAGTGCTCGGACAGGGGGCTTACAGCCCCAGCATTTT.

This clonotype was counted only a few times. The chain combines TRBV4-3 with TRBJ2-1; unclear D gene. Trimming pared 0 bases from V and 9 bases from J, leaving 9 bases between. Per germline, CDR1 LGHNA and CDR2 YSLEER. This CDR3 comprises 13 residues. The CDR3 DNA follows: TGCGCCAGCAGCCAAGATATTACGAGTGAGCAGTTCTTC. This translates into CASSQDITSEQFF.

The rearrangement joins TRBV5-4 to TRBJ2-1; 12 bases match TRBD2. The CDR3 contains 16 residues. The V gene's germline CDR1 is SGHNT and CDR2 YYREEE (reference sequence). Germline trimming cut 3 bases from V and 8 bases from J; bases unmatched to any gene: 9. The CDR3 reads CASSWGTSGPRDEQFF. Here the CDR3 DNA reads TGTGCCAGCAGCTGGGGGACTAGCGGGCCCAGGGATGAGCAGTTCTTC.

This clonotype was observed a few times. V and J are TRBV6-1 and TRBJ2-4; possible D gene TRBD1, 5 bases. Per the germline V gene, CDR1 is MNHNS and CDR2 is SASEGT. The CDR3 has 14 amino acids. V was pared by 5 bases and J by 3 bases, with 11 bases between. CDR3 coding DNA: TGTGCCAGCAGTCCAGGGTTGGACAAAAACATTCAGTACTTC. Translating it yields CASSPGLDKNIQYF.

Ten or more counts support this clonotype. The chain combines TRBV5-1 with TRBJ2-1; D may be TRBD1 or TRBD2 (5 bases each). The CDR3 extends over 15 amino acids. Deletions cut 4 bases from V and 4 bases from J, with 15 bases between. Germline assignment: CDR1 SGHRS and CDR2 YFSETQ. DNA for the CDR3: TGCGCCAGCAGCACGGCTGGGACGCCATACAATGAGCAGTTCTTC. Encoded protein: CASSTAGTPYNEQFF.

This clonotype was seen many times. This chain joins TRBV12-3 or TRBV12-4 and TRBJ2-1; D is undetermined. The CDR3 totals 15 residues. V dropped 6 bases and J dropped 5 bases, with 17 bases sitting between them. CDR3 in DNA: TGTGCCAGCAGCCCAAAGGGCAGAAGAAACAATGAGCAGTTCTTC. This sequence encodes CASSPKGRRNNEQFF.

In its sample, this clonotype was seen a few times. The rearrangement joins TRBV12-3 or TRBV12-4 to TRBJ2-5; tentative D call: TRBD1 (6 bases). Trimming cost V 2 bases and J 4 bases, with 14 bases left between them. This CDR3 has 15 amino acids. The CDR3 loop reads CASSLYQVGGETQYF. In nucleotides, the CDR3 is TGTGCCAGCAGTTTATACCAAGTAGGGGGAGAGACCCAGTACTTC.

This clonotype was observed many times. This chain uses TRBV12-3 or TRBV12-4 with TRBJ2-7; 9 positions match TRBD1. This CDR3 comprises 17 residues. With V trimmed by 0 bases and J by 1 base, 7 bases remained unmatched. CDR3 amino acids: CASSLAIGTGWSYEQYF. The CDR3 bases are TGTGCCAGCAGTTTAGCTATCGGGACAGGGTGGTCCTACGAGCAGTACTTC.

This clonotype was recorded a few times. This chain uses TRBV13 with TRBJ1-1, with no clear D. From germline, CDR1 is PRHDT and CDR2 FYEKMQ (reference sequence). The CDR3 spans 14 residues. V was clipped by 2 bases and J by 1 base, with 8 bases between them. The CDR3 region has the DNA TGTGCCAGCAGCTTATCGCCAGAGAACACTGAAGCTTTCTTT. As protein: CASSLSPENTEAFF.

The CDR3 coding sequence is TGTGCCAGCAGCTTAAAGGGAAGCGGGACCTCAACAACCGGGGAGCTGTTTTTT. This translates into CASSLKGSGTSTTGELFF. The chain is built from TRBV11-1 and TRBJ2-2, with 7 bases identical to TRBD2. This CDR3 contains 18 residues. Germline V gene sequence: CDR1 SGHAT, CDR2 FQDESV (reference sequence). Trimming cost V 2 bases and J 5 bases; bases outside gene matches: 14. Supplemented by reference TRBV11-1 and TRBJ2-2, the full variable domain reads EAEVAQSPRYKITEKSQAVAFWCDPISGHATLYWYRQILGQGPELLVQFQDESVVDDSQLPKDRFSAERLKGVDSTLKIQPAELGDSAMYLCASSLKGSGTSTTGELFFGEGSRLTVL.

In its sample, this clonotype was seen many times. The genes are TRBV18 and TRBJ1-3; D remains unclear. The CDR3 is made up of 15 amino acids. CDR1 KGHSH and CDR2 LQKENI come from the germline V gene. V dropped 5 bases and J dropped 0 bases, with 11 bases sitting between them. CDR3 sequence (DNA): TGTGCCAGCTCAGCGACACTCAACTCTGGAAACACCATATATTTT. Protein product: CASSATLNSGNTIYF.

This clonotype was observed a handful of times. This chain links TRBV20-1 with TRBJ1-5; 9 nucleotides align to TRBD1. Trimming at V came to 6 bases and at J to 5 bases, leaving 17 bases not matched to a gene. CDR3 size: 17 residues. Germline V lookup: CDR1 DFQATT, CDR2 SNEGSKA (reference sequence). As DNA, the CDR3 is TGCAGTGCCGAAGAGGGACAGGGAGGTTATTTTTATCAGCCCCAGCATTTT. Translation: CSAEEGQGGYFYQPQHF.

The chain is built from TRBV2 and TRBJ1-2; 7 bases line up with TRBD1. The germline CDR1 and CDR2 sequences are SNHLY and FYNNEI. V dropped 1 base and J dropped 4; count of bases not matched to a gene: 6. The CDR3 covers 15 residues. The CDR3 region has the DNA TGTGCCAGCAGTGAAGTCGTAGGGGGCATCTATGGCTACACCTTC. Translating it yields CASSEVVGGIYGYTF.

J is TRBJ2-7 and V is TRBV20-1; TRBD2 aligns across 13 bases. The CDR3 sequence is 14 residues long. V trimming: 6 bases; J trimming: 2 bases; junction bases outside the gene matches: 4. Germline CDR1 is DFQATT and CDR2 is SNEGSKA (reference sequence). The CDR3 DNA is TGCAGTGCCCTGACTAGCGGGGGGCCCTACGAGCAGTACTTC. This codes for CSALTSGGPYEQYF.

The chain couples TRBV28 to TRBJ2-3; D unresolved. In germline, CDR1 is MDHEN, CDR2 SYDVKM. This CDR3 is built from 14 residues. V lost 1 base to trimming and J lost 2 bases, with 7 bases between them. The CDR3 here is CASSLYRYTDTQYF. DNA for the CDR3: TGTGCCAGCAGTTTATACCGATACACAGATACGCAGTATTTT.

The chain has TRBV5-1 and TRBJ2-1; 9 nucleotides align to TRBD2. The CDR3 length is 16 residues. The germline V gene encodes CDR1 SGHRS and CDR2 YFSETQ. Unmatched junction bases numbered 7, after V lost 4 bases and J lost 2 bases. CDR3 DNA: TGCGCCAGCAGCCGGGCGGGAGGGCGCCCCTACAATGAGCAGTTCTTC. Its protein product is CASSRAGGRPYNEQFF.

The table lists this clonotype with a few counts. The genes are TRBV7-9 and TRBJ2-4; the D is unclear. CDR1 and CDR2 (germline): SEHNR, FQNEAQ (reference sequence). V lost 4 bases, J lost 5 bases, and 6 bases lay in between. The CDR3 runs 12 residues. The CDR3: CASSWAENIQYF. In DNA, the CDR3 is TGTGCCAGCAGCTGGGCAGAAAACATTCAGTACTTC. Based on the CDR3 plus reference TRBV7-9 and TRBJ2-4, the full variable domain is DTGVSQNPRHKITKRGQNVTFRCDPISEHNRLYWYRQTLGQGPEFLTYFQNEAQLEKSRLLSDRFSAERPKGSFSTLEIQRTEQGDSAMYLCASSWAENIQYFGAGTRLSVL.

This clonotype came up a few times. The chain combines TRBV20-1 with TRBJ2-3, with 7 nucleotides matching TRBD1. Germline CDR1 reads DFQATT; CDR2 reads SNEGSKA (reference sequence). CDR3 size: 14 residues. J was trimmed by 6 bases and V by 5 bases; bases with no gene match: 11. The CDR3 DNA sequence: TGCAGTGCTCCCCAAGCCACAGGGGCGGATACGCAGTATTTT. This translates into CSAPQATGADTQYF.

The chain joins TRBV7-2 to TRBJ2-2, with 7 bases that match TRBD2. The CDR3 is made up of 16 amino acids. CDR1 is SGHTA and CDR2 is FQGNSA in the germline V gene. J was trimmed by 3 bases and V by 3 bases; bases with no gene match: 7. CDR3: CASSFRRGSDTGELFF. The CDR3 region has the DNA TGTGCCAGCAGCTTCCGGCGGGGGAGCGACACCGGGGAGCTGTTTTTT.

This rearrangement joins TRBV7-9 to TRBJ2-5, with D unclear. Germline V gives CDR1 SEHNR, CDR2 FQNEAQ (reference sequence). Trimming pared 1 base from V and 5 bases from J, leaving 14 bases between. This CDR3 has 15 amino acids. The CDR3 nucleotides are TGTGCCAGCAGCTTAGTCATGGGGAACACGGAGACCCAGTACTTC. It yields the protein CASSLVMGNTETQYF.